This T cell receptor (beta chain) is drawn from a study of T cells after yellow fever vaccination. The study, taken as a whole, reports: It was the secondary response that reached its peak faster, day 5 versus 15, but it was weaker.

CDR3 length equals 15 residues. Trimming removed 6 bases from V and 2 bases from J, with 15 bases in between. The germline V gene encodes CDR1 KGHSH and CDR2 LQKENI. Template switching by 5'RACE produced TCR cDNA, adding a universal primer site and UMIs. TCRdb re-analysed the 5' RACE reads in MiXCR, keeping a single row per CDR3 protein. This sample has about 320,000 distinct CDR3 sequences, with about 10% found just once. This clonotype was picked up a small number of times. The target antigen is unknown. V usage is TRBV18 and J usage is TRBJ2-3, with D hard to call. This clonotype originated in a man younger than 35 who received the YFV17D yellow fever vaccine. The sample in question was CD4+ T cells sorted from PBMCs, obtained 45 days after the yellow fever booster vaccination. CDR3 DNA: TGTGCCAGCTCCAACCACGGCTTAGACACAGATACGCAGTATTTT. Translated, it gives CASSNHGLDTDTQYF.